A selection of T cell receptor beta chains follows, all from one sample in a study of regulatory T cells in long-lasting Graves disease. TCRdb fed the multiplex PCR reads into MiXCR, producing one record per CDR3 protein. In the table there are 350,000 to 450,000 distinct CDR3 sequences, roughly 20% of which are singletons. The sample consisted of peripheral blood mononuclear cells (PBMCs), taken when the disease was refractory, from a patient treated with antithyroid drugs. Receptors originate from a female donor with Graves disease. The CDR3 runs from the conserved cysteine through the conserved F or W. A D gene is named only where the DNA matches it firmly. A clone size is listed for some rows: how often the clone was seen (once, few, many), or a class if it is expanded.

>TRBV6-2/TRBV6-3|.|.|TRBJ2-3
TGTGCCAGCAGTTACTCGACGTATACGCAGTATTTT
CASSYSTYTQYF
>TRBV6-2/TRBV6-3|.|.|TRBJ1-6
TGTGCCAGCAGTCCCGGGACACTTTATAATTCACCCCTCCACTTT
CASSPGTLYNSPLHF
>TRBV20-1|TRBD1|.|TRBJ1-2
TGCAGAGGACAGGGGCTTGGCTACACCTTC
CRGQGLGYTF
>TRBV7-3|TRBD2|.|TRBJ2-1
TGTGCCAGCAGCTTAGTGGCGGGAGGGCCGAACAATGAGCAGTTCTTC
CASSLVAGGPNNEQFF
>TRBV11-2|.|many|TRBJ1-2
TGTGCCAGCAGCTTAAGCGACGGAGGAAACTATGGCTACACCTTC
CASSLSDGGNYGYTF
>TRBV28|TRBD1|few|TRBJ2-2
TGTGCCAGCAGAGCAACAGGGGGCGGCGGGGAGCTGTTTTTT
CASRATGGGGELFF
>TRBV7-8|.|.|TRBJ2-7
TGTGCCAGCAGCTCAGCTCCCCGGGTGGGAGTCAAGTACGAGCAGTACTTC
CASSSAPRVGVKYEQYF
>TRBV4-1|.|.|TRBJ1-4
TGCGCCAGCAGCCAAGTTGAGGCAACTAATGAAAAACTGTTTTTT
CASSQVEATNEKLFF
>TRBV13|.|many|TRBJ1-2
TGTGCCAGCCAAGATTTTACGACAGTTTTTGGCTACACCTTC
CASQDFTTVFGYTF
>TRBV6-1|.|.|TRBJ1-1
TGTGCCAGCAGTGAAAATTTCAACACTGAAGCTTTCTTT
CASSENFNTEAFF
>TRBV15|.|.|TRBJ2-3
TGTGCCACCAGCGGGGGGAGATCTGATACGCAGTATTTT
CATSGGRSDTQYF
>TRBV20-1|TRBD1|many|TRBJ1-2
TGCAGTGCTGCCGGGACAGGGAATTATGGCTACACCTTC
CSAAGTGNYGYTF
>TRBV6-5|.|many|TRBJ1-3
TGTGCCAGCAGTTTTGGGACGGGAAACACCATATATTTT
CASSFGTGNTIYF
>TRBV3-1|TRBD2|few|TRBJ2-7
TGTGCCAGCAGCCAAAGAGCGGGAGTGGGCGAGCAGTACTTC
CASSQRAGVGEQYF
>TRBV7-2|.|.|TRBJ2-5
TGTGCCAGCTCCCCCCGACCAGGAACACAAGAGACCCAGTACTTC
CASSPRPGTQETQYF
>TRBV12-3/TRBV12-4|.|.|TRBJ2-7
TGTGCCAGCAGTTCTAGCCAAGATTCCGAGCAGTACTTC
CASSSSQDSEQYF
>TRBV20-1|.|.|TRBJ2-1
TGCAGTGCTACCACCGGGAGCTCCTACAATGAGCAGTTCTTC
CSATTGSSYNEQFF
>TRBV11-1|TRBD2|few|TRBJ2-1
TGTGCCAGCAGCCCGAGACTAGCGGAAGCTCTCAATGAGCAGTTCTTC
CASSPRLAEALNEQFF
>TRBV2|.|few|TRBJ2-3
TGTGCCAGCATCGACAGGTCTGCAGATACGCAGTATTTT
CASIDRSADTQYF